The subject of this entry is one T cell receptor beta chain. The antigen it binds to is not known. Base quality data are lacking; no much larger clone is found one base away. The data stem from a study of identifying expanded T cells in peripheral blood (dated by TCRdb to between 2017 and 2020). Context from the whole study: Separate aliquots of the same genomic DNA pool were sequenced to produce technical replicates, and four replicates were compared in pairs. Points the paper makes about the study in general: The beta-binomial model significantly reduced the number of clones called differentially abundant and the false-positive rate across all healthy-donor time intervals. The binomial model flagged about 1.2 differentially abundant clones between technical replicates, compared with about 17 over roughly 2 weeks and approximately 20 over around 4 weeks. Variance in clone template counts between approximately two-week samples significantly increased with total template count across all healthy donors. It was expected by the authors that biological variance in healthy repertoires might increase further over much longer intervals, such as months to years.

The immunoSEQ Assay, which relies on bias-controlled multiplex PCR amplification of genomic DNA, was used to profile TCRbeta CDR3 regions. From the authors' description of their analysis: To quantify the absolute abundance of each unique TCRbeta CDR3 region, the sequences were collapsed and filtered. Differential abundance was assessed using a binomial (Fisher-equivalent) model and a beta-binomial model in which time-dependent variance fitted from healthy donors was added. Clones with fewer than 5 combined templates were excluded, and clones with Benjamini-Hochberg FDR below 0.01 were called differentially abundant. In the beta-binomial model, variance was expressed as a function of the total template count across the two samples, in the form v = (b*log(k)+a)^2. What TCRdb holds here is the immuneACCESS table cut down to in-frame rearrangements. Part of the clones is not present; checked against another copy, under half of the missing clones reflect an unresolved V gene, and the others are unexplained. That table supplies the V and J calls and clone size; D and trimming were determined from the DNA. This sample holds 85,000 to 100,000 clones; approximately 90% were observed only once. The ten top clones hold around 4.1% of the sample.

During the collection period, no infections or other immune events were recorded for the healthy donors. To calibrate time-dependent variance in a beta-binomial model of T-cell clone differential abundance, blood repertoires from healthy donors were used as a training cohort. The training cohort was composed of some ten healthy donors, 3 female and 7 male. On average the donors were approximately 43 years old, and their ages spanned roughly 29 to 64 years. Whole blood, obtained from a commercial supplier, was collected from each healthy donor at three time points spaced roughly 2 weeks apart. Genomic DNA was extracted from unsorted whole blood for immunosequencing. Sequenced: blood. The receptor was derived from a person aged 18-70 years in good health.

The nucleotide sequence is TGTGCCAGCAGTGAAAGAGCGGGGGCCTCCTACGAGCAGTACTTC. This is translated as CASSERAGASYEQYF. The sequence links TRBV6-4 to TRBJ2-7, with 8 bases aligning to TRBD2. The cysteine opens and the phenylalanine closes a CDR3 of 15 amino acids. Only CDR3 DNA is held: 45 bases, read in frame from base 1. In the germline V gene, CDR1 corresponds to MRHNA and CDR2 to SNTAGT. Ends trimmed: V by 3 bases, J by 0 bases; bases unmatched to a gene: 4.